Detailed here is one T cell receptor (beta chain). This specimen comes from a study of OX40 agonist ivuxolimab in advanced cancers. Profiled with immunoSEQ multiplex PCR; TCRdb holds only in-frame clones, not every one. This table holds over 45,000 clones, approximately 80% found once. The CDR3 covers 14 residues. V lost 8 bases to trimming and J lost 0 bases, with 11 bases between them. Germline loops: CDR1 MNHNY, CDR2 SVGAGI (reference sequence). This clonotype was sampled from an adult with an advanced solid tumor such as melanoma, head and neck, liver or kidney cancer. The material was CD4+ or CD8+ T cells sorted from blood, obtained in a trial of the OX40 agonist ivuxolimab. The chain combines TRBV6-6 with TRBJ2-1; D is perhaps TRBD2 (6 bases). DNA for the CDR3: TGTGCCAGCGATGGGGGGAGCTCCTACAATGAGCAGTTCTTC. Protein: CASDGGSSYNEQFF.